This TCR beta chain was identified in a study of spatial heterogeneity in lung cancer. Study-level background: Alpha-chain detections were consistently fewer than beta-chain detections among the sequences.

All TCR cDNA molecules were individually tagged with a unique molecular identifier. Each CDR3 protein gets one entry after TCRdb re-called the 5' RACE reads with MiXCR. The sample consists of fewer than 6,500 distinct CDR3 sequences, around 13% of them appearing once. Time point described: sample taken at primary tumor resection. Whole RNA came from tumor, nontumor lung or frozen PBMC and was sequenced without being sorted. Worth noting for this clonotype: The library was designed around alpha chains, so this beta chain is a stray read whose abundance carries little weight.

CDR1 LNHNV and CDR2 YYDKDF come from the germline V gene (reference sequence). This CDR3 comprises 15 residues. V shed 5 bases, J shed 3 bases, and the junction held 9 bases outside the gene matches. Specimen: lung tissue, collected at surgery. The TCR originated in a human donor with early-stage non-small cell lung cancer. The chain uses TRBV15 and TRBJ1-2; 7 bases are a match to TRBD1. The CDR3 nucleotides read TGTGCCACCAGCGGAACAGGGACAGCGGACTATGGCTACACCTTC. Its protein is CATSGTGTADYGYTF.